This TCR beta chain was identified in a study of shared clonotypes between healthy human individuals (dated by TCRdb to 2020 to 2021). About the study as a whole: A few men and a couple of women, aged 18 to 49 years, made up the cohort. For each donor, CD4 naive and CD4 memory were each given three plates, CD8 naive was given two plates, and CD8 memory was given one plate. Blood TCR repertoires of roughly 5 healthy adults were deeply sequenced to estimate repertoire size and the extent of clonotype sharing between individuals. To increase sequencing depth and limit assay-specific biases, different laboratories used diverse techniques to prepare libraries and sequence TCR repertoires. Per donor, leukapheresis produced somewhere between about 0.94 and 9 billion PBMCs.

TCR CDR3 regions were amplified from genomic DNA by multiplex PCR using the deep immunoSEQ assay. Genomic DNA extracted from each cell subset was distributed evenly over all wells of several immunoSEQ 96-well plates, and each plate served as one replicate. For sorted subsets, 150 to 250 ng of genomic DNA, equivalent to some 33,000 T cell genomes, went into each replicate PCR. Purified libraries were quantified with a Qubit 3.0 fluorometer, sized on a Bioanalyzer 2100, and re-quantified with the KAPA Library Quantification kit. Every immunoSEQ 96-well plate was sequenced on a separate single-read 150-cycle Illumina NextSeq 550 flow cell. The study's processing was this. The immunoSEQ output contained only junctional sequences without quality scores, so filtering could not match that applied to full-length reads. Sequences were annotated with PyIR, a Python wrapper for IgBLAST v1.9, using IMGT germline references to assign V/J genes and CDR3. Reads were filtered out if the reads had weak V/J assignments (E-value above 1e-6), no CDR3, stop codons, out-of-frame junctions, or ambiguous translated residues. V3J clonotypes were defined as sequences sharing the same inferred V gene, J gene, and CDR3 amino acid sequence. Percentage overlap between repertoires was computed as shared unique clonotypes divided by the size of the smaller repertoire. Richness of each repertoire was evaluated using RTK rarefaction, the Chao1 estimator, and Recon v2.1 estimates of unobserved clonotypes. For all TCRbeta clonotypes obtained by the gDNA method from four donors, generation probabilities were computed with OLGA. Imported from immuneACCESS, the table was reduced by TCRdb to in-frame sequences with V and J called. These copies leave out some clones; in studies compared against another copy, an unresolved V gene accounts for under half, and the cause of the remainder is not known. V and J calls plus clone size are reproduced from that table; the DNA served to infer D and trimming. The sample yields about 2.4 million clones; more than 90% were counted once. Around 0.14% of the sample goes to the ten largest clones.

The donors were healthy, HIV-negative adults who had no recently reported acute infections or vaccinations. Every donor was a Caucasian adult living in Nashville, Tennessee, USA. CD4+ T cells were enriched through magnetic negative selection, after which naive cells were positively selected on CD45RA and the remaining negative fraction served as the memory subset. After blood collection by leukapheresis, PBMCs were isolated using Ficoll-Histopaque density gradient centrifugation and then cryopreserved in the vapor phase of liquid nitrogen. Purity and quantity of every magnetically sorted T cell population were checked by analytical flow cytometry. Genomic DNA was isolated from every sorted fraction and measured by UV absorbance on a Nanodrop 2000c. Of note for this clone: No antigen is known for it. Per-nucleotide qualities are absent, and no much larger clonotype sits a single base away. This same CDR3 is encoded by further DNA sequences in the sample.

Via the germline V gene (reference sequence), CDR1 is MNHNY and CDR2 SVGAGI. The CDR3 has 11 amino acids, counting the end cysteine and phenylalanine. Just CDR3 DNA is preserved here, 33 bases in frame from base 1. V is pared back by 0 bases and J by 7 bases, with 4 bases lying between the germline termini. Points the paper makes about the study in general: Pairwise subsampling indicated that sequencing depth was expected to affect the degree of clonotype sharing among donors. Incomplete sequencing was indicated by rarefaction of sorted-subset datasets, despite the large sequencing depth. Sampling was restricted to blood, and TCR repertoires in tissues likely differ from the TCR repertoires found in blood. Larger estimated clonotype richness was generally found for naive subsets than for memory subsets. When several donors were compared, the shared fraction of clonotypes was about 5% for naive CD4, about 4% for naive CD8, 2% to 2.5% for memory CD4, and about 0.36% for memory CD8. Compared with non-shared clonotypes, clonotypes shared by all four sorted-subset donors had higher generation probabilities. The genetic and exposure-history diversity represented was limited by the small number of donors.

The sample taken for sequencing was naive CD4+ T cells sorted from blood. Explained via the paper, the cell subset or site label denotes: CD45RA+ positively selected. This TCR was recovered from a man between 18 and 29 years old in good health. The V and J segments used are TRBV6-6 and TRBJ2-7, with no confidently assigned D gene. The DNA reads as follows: TGTGCCAGCAGTTACTCATGGGAGCAGTACTTC. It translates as CASSYSWEQYF.